The present T cell receptor beta chain was sequenced within a study of cytomegalovirus exposure and HLA in healthy donors. The overall study: The study's early data release held about 77 million unique TCRs from HLA-typed donors.

V lost 2 bases to trimming and J lost 0 bases, with 11 bases between them. The CDR3 is 15 amino acids. The V gene's germline CDR1 is SGHRS and CDR2 YFSETQ. PCR employed 60 Vbeta and 13 Jbeta primers. Data came from immunoSEQ multiplex PCR; TCRdb stores just in-frame clones and leaves some out. Of some 130,000 clones listed, around 80% were seen once; the top ten hold approximately 4.3%. The receptor was isolated from a man aged 25 to 40 in good health. The V gene is TRBV5-1, the J gene TRBJ2-5; D is possibly TRBD2 (5 bases). The sample taken for sequencing was PBMCs. CDR3 protein: CASSFGGVYQETQYF. CDR3 nucleotides: TGCGCCAGCAGCTTTGGAGGTGTGTACCAAGAGACCCAGTACTTC.